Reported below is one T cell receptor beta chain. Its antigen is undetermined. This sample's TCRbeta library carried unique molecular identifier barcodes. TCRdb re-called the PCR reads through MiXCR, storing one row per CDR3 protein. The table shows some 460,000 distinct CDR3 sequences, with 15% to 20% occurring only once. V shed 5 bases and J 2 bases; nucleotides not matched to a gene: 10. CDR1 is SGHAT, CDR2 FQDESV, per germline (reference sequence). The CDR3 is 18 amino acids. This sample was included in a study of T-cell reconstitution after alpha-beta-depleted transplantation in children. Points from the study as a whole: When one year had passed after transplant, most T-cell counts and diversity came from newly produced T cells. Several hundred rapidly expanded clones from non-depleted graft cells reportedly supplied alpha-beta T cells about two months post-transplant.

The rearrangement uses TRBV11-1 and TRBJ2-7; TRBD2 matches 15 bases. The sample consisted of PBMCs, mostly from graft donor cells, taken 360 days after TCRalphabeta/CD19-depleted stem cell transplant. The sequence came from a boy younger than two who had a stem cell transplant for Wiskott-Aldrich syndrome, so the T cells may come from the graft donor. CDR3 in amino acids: CASSPKPGLAGGAYEQYF. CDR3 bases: TGTGCCAGCAGCCCCAAACCGGGACTAGCGGGAGGTGCCTACGAGCAGTACTTC. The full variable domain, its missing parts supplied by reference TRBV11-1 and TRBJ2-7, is EAEVAQSPRYKITEKSQAVAFWCDPISGHATLYWYRQILGQGPELLVQFQDESVVDDSQLPKDRFSAERLKGVDSTLKIQPAELGDSAMYLCASSPKPGLAGGAYEQYFGPGTRLTVT.